Each of the 14 T cell receptor beta chains below was sequenced from the same sample in a study of T cell repertoires in cytomegalovirus infection. For these TCRs, the target antigens are not known. From the reads, TCRdb called clonotypes with MiXCR, one entry per CDR3 protein. The data contain fewer than 650,000 distinct CDR3 sequences, roughly 43% of them singletons. Sample: cultured PBMCs, taken from culture after CMV antigen stimulation. All receptors derive from a human donor in good health (CMV status not recorded). Some clones in this sample may be carry-over from other donors' samples.

This clonotype was recorded a few times. J is TRBJ1-1 and V is TRBV19, with TRBD1 matching over 7 bases. Germline trimming cut 2 bases from V and 4 bases from J; bases unmatched to any gene: 4. Germline lookup yields CDR1 LNHDA and CDR2 SQIVND (reference sequence). CDR3 size: 14 residues. The CDR3 DNA sequence: TGTGCCAGTAGTATAAACAGGGGCGGCACTGAAGCTTTCTTT. It codes for CASSINRGGTEAFF.

The gene calls are TRBV4-1 and TRBJ1-1; possibly TRBD1 for D (5 bases). V was cut by 6 bases and J by 6 bases, with 11 bases left in between. The CDR3 runs to 12 residues. The germline V gene encodes CDR1 MGHRA and CDR2 YSYEKL. CDR3 residues: CASRGGSAEAFF. CDR3 DNA sequence: TGCGCCAGCAGGGGGGGAAGCGCTGAAGCTTTCTTT.

The rearrangement uses TRBV27 and TRBJ2-7, with no clear D. The CDR3 covers 13 residues. Trimming removed 4 bases at V and 3 bases at J, with 10 bases between. Germline values: CDR1 MNHEY, CDR2 SMNVEV (reference sequence). Written as DNA, the CDR3 is TGTGCCAGCAGTTCACGGTTTAACTACGAGCAGTACTTC. Amino acids: CASSSRFNYEQYF.

This clonotype was picked up many times. The J gene is TRBJ1-1, the V gene TRBV7-2; no clear D. CDR3 size: 15 residues. The V gene's germline CDR1 is SGHTA and CDR2 FQGNSA. V lost 1 base and J 0 bases, leaving 9 bases between the germline ends. The CDR3 loop reads CASSLGVAVNTEAFF. The CDR3 bases are TGTGCCAGCAGCTTAGGGGTCGCGGTGAACACTGAAGCTTTCTTT.

The table lists this clonotype with a few counts. The chain employs TRBV24-1 and TRBJ2-1, with 9 bases fitting TRBD2. After removal of 5 bases from V and 0 bases from J, the junction contained 7 bases not matched to a gene. Germline loops: CDR1 KGHDR, CDR2 SFDVKD. CDR3 size: 17 residues. In nucleotides, the CDR3 is TGTGCCACCAGTGGCGGGAGGGCCGGGGGCTCCTACAATGAGCAGTTCTTC. This gives the protein CATSGGRAGGSYNEQFF.

This clonotype was found a few times. This sequence joins TRBV4-2 and TRBJ1-5; D gene unclear. The CDR3 spans 15 residues. V was shortened by 0 bases and J by 4 bases, with 10 bases between the two germline ends. Germline-derived CDR1 and CDR2 are LGHNA and YNFKEQ. In DNA form, the CDR3 reads TGTGCCAGCAGCCAAGAGACAAACGCGAATCAGCCCCAGCATTTT. Translating it yields CASSQETNANQPQHF.

This clonotype showed up just a few times. The V and J genes are TRBV7-2 and TRBJ2-6; D gene ambiguous. The CDR3 totals 15 residues. Germline V lookup: CDR1 SGHTA, CDR2 FQGNSA. Trimming removed 1 base from V and 2 bases from J, with 6 bases in between. The CDR3 region has the DNA TGTGCCAGCAGCTTAGATTGGACTGGGGCCAACGTCCTGACTTTC. Translation gives CASSLDWTGANVLTF.

This clonotype was counted ten times or more. The chain recombines TRBV10-3 with TRBJ1-6; D perhaps matches TRBD1 (5 bases). The CDR3 covers 13 residues. Germline CDR1 reads ENHRY; CDR2 reads SYGVKD. Trimming cost V 8 bases and J 5 bases, with 10 bases left between them. DNA for the CDR3: TGTGCCATCGGGACGGGGGATAATTCACCCCTCCACTTT. Translating it yields CAIGTGDNSPLHF.

This chain links TRBV7-2 with TRBJ2-1; weak D call: TRBD2 (6 bases). The CDR3 sequence is 12 residues long. Trimming shortened V by 4 bases and J by 12 bases, and 13 bases separated the two germline ends. The germline V gene has CDR1 SGHTA and CDR2 FQGNSA. CDR3 in amino acids: CASSSGVLLQFF. In DNA, the CDR3 is TGTGCCAGCAGCTCGGGGGTTCTTTTGCAGTTCTTC. Combining the CDR3 with reference TRBV7-2 and TRBJ2-1 gives the whole variable domain GAGVSQSPSNKVTEKGKDVELRCDPISGHTALYWYRQSLGQGLEFLIYFQGNSAPDKSGLPSDRFSAERTGGSVSTLTIQRTQQEDSAVYLCASSSGVLLQFFGPGTRLTVL.

V and J are TRBV28 and TRBJ2-1; D gene uncertain. CDR3 length equals 12 residues. V gave up 5 bases and J gave up 10 bases, with 12 bases separating them. Germline lookup yields CDR1 MDHEN and CDR2 SYDVKM. CDR3 sequence reads: CASSQGSLEQFF. The CDR3 DNA follows: TGTGCCAGCAGTCAAGGGTCTCTGGAGCAGTTCTTC. The whole variable domain, filled in from reference TRBV28 and TRBJ2-1, reads DVKVTQSSRYLVKRTGEKVFLECVQDMDHENMFWYRQDPGLGLRLIYFSYDVKMKEKGDIPEGYSVSREKKERFSLILESASTNQTSMYLCASSQGSLEQFFGPGTRLTVL.

The chain combines TRBV19 with TRBJ2-1; the D is unclear. CDR3 size: 11 residues. The V gene's germline CDR1 is LNHDA and CDR2 SQIVND (reference sequence). The ends were cut back, 2 bases at V and 10 bases at J, with 6 bases in the middle. CDR3 protein: CASSISREQFF. CDR3 nucleotide sequence: TGTGCCAGTAGTATATCTCGGGAGCAGTTCTTC.

A few counts support this clonotype. The rearrangement joins TRBV10-3 to TRBJ2-5, with D possibly TRBD2 on 7 matching bases. Trimming took off 6 bases at V and 3 bases at J, with 17 bases between the two ends. Germline V CDR1 and CDR2: ENHRY, SYGVKD. This CDR3 is built from 15 residues. This CDR3 reads CAIRNGGGGKETQYF. CDR3 DNA: TGTGCCATCAGGAACGGAGGGGGGGGAAAAGAGACCCAGTACTTC.

This sequence joins TRBV4-1 and TRBJ2-7; weak D call: TRBD2 (6 bases). The CDR3 covers 16 residues. The germline V gene encodes CDR1 MGHRA and CDR2 YSYEKL. Trimming cost V 6 bases and J 1 base, with 19 bases left between them. The DNA of the CDR3 is TGCGCCAGCAGTCCGCCAATGCGGGGACGGTCCTACGAGCAGTACTTC. Amino acids: CASSPPMRGRSYEQYF.

This clonotype appeared many times. The V and J genes are TRBV7-2 and TRBJ2-7, with 8 nucleotides matching TRBD1. Germline loops: CDR1 SGHTA, CDR2 FQGNSA. The CDR3 totals 15 residues. V lost 3 bases to trimming and J lost 3 bases; unmatched junction nucleotides: 7. DNA of the CDR3: TGTGCCAGCAGCTTTACCGGGACAGGAGGCTACGAGCAGTACTTC. Its translation: CASSFTGTGGYEQYF.